This T cell receptor beta chain was sequenced in a study of CD8 T cells in Susac syndrome. Whole-study findings and limits: It was acknowledged by the study that relatively few individuals were included in its TCR sequencing and HLA analysis.

With respect to this clonotype: As yet, its antigen is unknown.

Sequencing of TCR beta was performed on blood CD8+ and CD4+ T cells. Negative isolation was used for CD8+ and CD4+ T cells and FACS enrichment for TEMRA cells. An input of roughly 0.5 to 1 ug of RNA was subjected to reverse transcription using random hexamers. Across 54 Vbeta and 13 Jbeta, immunoSEQ multiplex PCR amplified TCR beta CDR3. TCRdb used MiXCR to reprocess the immunoSEQ multiplex PCR reads, holding one entry per CDR3 protein. The data contain approximately 300,000 distinct CDR3 sequences, 65% to 90% of them singletons. The germline V gene has CDR1 LGHNA and CDR2 YSLEER. This CDR3 spans 15 amino acids. Trimming removed 0 bases from V and 0 bases from J, with 6 bases in between.

Sequences were obtained from CD8+ T cells from PBMCs. The chain carries TRBV4-3 and TRBJ1-3; no clear D gene. This clonotype was sampled from a human donor with multiple sclerosis. CDR3 DNA: TGCGCCAGCAGCCAAGAGTCAGGCTCTGGAAACACCATATATTTT. This gives the protein CASSQESGSGNTIYF.